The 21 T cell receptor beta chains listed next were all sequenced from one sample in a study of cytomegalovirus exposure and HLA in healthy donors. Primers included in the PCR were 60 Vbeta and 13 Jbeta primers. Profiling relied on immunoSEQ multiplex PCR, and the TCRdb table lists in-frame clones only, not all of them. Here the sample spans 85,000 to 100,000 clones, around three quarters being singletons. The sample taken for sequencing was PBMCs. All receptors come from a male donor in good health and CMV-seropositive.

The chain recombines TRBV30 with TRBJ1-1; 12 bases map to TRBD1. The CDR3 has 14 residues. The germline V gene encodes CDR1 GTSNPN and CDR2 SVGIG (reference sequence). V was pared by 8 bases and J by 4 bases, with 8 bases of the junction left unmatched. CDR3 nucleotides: TGTGCCGCTTGGGGACAGGGGGCCGGCACTGAAGCTTTCTTT. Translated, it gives CAAWGQGAGTEAFF.

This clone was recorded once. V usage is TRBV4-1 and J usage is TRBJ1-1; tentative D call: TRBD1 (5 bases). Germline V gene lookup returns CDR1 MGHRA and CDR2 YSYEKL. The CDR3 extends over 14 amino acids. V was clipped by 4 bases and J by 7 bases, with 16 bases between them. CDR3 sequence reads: CASSPIGQGIEAFF. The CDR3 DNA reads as TGCGCCAGCAGCCCTATCGGGCAGGGTATTGAAGCTTTCTTT.

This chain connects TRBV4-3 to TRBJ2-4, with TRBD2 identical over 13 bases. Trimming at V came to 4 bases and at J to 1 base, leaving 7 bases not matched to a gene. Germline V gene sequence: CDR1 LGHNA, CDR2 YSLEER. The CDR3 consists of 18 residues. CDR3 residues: CASSPGTSGAAAKNIQYF. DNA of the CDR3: TGCGCCAGCAGCCCTGGGACTAGCGGGGCGGCGGCCAAAAACATTCAGTACTTC.

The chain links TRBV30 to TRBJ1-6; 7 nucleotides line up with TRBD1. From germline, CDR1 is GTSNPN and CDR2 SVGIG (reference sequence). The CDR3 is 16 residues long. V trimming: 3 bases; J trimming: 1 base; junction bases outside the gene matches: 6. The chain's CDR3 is CAWREQGRSYNSPLHF. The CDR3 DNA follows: TGTGCCTGGAGAGAACAGGGGCGATCCTATAATTCACCCCTCCACTTT.

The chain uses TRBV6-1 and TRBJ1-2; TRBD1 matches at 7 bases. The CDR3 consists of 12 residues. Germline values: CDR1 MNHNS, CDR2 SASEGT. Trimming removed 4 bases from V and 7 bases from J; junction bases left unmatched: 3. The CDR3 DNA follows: TGTGCCAGCAGTGCCGGGACAGTTGGCTACACCTTC. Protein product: CASSAGTVGYTF.

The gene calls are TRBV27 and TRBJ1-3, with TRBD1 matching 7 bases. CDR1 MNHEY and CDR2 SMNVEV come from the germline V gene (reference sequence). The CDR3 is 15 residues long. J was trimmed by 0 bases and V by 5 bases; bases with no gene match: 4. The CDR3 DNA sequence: TGTGCCAGCAGTCCGGACAGGAACTCTGGAAACACCATATATTTT. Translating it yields CASSPDRNSGNTIYF.

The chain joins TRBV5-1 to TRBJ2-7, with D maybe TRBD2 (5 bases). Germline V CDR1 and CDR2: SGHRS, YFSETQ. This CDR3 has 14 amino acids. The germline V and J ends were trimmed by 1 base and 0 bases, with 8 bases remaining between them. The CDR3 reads CASSLTGSSYEQYF. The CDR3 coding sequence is TGCGCCAGCAGCTTGACGGGGAGCTCCTACGAGCAGTACTTC.

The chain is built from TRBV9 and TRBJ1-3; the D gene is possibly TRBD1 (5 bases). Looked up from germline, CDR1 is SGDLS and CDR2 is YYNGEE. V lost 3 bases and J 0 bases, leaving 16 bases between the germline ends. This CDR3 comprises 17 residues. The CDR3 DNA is TGTGCCAGCAGCGAGACCTCACAGGAAACCTCTGGAAACACCATATATTTT. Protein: CASSETSQETSGNTIYF.

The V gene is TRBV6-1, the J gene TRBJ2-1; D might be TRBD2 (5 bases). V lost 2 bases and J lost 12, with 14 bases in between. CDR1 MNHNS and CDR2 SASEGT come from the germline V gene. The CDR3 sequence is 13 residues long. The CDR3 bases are TGTGCCAGCAGTGAATCTAGCTTAAGCTCGCAGTTCTTC. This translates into CASSESSLSSQFF.

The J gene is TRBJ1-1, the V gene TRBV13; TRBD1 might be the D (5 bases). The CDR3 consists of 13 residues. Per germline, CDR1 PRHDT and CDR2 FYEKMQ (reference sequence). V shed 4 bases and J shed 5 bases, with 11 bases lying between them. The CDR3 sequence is CASSSRVGTEAFF. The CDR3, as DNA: TGTGCCAGCAGCTCCAGGGTAGGGACTGAAGCTTTCTTT.

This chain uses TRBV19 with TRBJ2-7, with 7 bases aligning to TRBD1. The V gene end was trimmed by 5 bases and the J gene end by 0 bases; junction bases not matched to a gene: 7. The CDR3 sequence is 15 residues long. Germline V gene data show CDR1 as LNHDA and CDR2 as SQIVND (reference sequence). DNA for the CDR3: TGTGCCAGTAGTTCCCTACAGGGGCTCTCCTACGAGCAGTACTTC. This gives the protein CASSSLQGLSYEQYF.

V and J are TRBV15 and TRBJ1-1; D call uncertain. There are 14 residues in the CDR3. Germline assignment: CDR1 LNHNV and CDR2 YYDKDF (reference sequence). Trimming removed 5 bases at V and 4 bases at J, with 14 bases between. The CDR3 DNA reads TGTGCCACCAGCCCAGAAACGGGGATCACTGAAGCTTTCTTT. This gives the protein CATSPETGITEAFF.

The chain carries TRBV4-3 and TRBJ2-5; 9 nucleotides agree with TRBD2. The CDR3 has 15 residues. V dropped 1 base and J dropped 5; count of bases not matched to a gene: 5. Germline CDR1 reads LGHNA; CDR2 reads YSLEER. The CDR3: CASSQVAGGSETQYF. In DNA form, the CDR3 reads TGCGCCAGCAGCCAAGTTGCGGGGGGGTCCGAGACCCAGTACTTC.

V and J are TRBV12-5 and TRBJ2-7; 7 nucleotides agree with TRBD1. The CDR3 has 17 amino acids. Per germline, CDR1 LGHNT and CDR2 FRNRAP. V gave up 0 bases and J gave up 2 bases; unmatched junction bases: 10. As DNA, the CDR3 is TGTGCTAGTGGTTTGGTAATGCTGGGACAGCTAACCTACGAGCAGTACTTC. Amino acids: CASGLVMLGQLTYEQYF.

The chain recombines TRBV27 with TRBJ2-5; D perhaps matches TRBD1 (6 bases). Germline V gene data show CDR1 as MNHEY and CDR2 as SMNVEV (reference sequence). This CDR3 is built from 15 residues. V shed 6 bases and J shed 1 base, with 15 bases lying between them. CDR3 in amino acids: CASSGRQDLQETQYF. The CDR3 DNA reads TGTGCCAGCAGCGGACGACAGGATCTCCAAGAGACCCAGTACTTC.

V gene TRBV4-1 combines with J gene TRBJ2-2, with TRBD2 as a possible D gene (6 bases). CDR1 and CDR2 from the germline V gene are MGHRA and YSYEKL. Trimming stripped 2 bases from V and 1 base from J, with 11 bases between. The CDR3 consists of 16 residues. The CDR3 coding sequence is TGCGCCAGCAGCCAACCCAGACTAGTGAACACCGGGGAGCTGTTTTTT. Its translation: CASSQPRLVNTGELFF.

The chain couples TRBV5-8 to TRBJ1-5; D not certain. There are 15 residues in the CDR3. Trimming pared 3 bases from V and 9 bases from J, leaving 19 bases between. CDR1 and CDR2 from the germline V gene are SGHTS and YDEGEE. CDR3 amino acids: CASSSPREGERPQHF. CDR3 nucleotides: TGTGCCAGCAGCTCCCCCCGGGAGGGAGAAAGGCCCCAGCATTTT.

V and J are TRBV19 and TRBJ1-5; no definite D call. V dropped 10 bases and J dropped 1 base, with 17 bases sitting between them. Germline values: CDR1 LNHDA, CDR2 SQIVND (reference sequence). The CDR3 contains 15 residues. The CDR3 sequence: CATRGSGFSNQPQHF. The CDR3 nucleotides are TGTGCCACCCGAGGGTCGGGGTTCAGCAATCAGCCCCAGCATTTT.

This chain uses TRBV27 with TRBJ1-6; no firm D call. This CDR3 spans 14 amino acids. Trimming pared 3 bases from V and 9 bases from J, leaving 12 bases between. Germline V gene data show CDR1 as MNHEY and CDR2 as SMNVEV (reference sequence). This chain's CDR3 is CASSFEGIGSPLHF. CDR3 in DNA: TGTGCCAGCAGTTTTGAGGGAATCGGTTCACCCCTCCACTTT.

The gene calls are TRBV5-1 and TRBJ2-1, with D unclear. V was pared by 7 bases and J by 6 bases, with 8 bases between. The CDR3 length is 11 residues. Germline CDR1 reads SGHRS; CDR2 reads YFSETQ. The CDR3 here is CASGPVNEQFF. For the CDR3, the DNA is TGCGCCAGCGGTCCGGTCAATGAGCAGTTCTTC.

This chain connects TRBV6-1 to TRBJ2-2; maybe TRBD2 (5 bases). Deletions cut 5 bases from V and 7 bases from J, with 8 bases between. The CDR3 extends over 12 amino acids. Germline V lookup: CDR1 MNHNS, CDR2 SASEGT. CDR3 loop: CASSFRGGELFF. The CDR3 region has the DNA TGTGCCAGCAGTTTCCGGGGCGGGGAGCTGTTTTTT.